The 30 T cell receptor beta chains listed next were all sequenced from one sample in a study of blood T cell repertoires in COVID-19. The protocol was immunoSEQ multiplex PCR, while the TCRdb copy is restricted to in-frame clones and leaves out a portion. The table lists about 25,000 clones, roughly 80% of them singletons. Sequencing was performed on peripheral blood. These receptors all stem from a man in his forties or fifties with active or convalescent COVID-19.

This clone was detected once. The chain carries TRBV9 and TRBJ1-2, with D uncertain. V lost 1 base and J 3 bases, leaving 10 bases between the germline ends. The germline V gene has CDR1 SGDLS and CDR2 YYNGEE. CDR3 length: 14 residues. The CDR3 protein is CASSVSLGDYGYTF. The CDR3 DNA sequence: TGTGCCAGCAGCGTATCTTTAGGAGACTATGGCTACACCTTC.

The chain recombines TRBV5-4 with TRBJ2-1, with 7 nucleotides matching TRBD2. This CDR3 region has 16 residues. V lost 3 bases and J lost 2; bases outside the gene matches: 8. Per the germline V gene, CDR1 is SGHNT and CDR2 is YYREEE (reference sequence). CDR3 bases: TGTGCCAGCAGCTCCGGGGGGATCAGAACCTACAATGAGCAGTTCTTC. Amino acids: CASSSGGIRTYNEQFF. Variable domain in full (rest from reference TRBV5-4 and TRBJ2-1): ETGVTQSPTHLIKTRGQQVTLRCSSQSGHNTVSWYQQALGQGPQFIFQYYREEENGRGNFPPRFSGLQFPNYSSELNVNALELDDSALYLCASSSGGIRTYNEQFFGPGTRLTVL.

This clone showed up just once. This chain joins TRBV30 and TRBJ1-2, with 7 nucleotides matching TRBD1. Trimming at V came to 7 bases and at J to 3 bases, leaving 5 bases not matched to a gene. Germline V gene data show CDR1 as GTSNPN and CDR2 as SVGIG (reference sequence). The CDR3 loop spans 12 amino acids. The CDR3: CASTGVDYGYTF. For the CDR3, the DNA is TGTGCCTCAACAGGGGTTGACTATGGCTACACCTTC.

The chain joins TRBV2 to TRBJ1-1; tentative D call: TRBD1 (5 bases). The germline V gene encodes CDR1 SNHLY and CDR2 FYNNEI. The CDR3 consists of 14 residues. Trimming shortened V by 7 bases and J by 1 base, and 13 bases separated the two germline ends. CDR3 region: CASIRDFRNTEAFF. CDR3 coding DNA: TGTGCCAGCATTAGGGACTTCCGGAACACTGAAGCTTTCTTT. The variable domain in full, with the rest retrieved from reference TRBV2 and TRBJ1-1, is EPEVTQTPSHQVTQMGQEVILRCVPISNHLYFYWYRQILGQKVEFLVSFYNNEISEKSEIFDDQFSVERPDGSNFTLKIRSTKLEDSAMYFCASIRDFRNTEAFFGQGTRLTVV.

The rearrangement links TRBV5-1 to TRBJ1-2; 11 bases agree with TRBD1. This CDR3 is 15 amino acids long. CDR1 is SGHRS, CDR2 YFSETQ, per germline. The ends lost 4 bases at V and 7 bases at J; junction bases unmatched: 9. CDR3 sequence reads: CASSVRGQGDGGYTF. The CDR3 DNA is TGCGCCAGCAGCGTACGGGGACAGGGGGACGGTGGCTACACCTTC.

The genes are TRBV11-2 and TRBJ2-7; weak D call: TRBD1 (6 bases). Germline assignment: CDR1 SGHAT and CDR2 FQNNGV. With 6 bases removed from V and 7 bases from J, the gap between germline ends came to 22 bases. CDR3 size: 15 residues. In DNA form, the CDR3 reads TGTGCCAGCAGACCTTTGCAGGGGTTTTACGGGGAGCAGTACTTC. Translated, it gives CASRPLQGFYGEQYF.

This clone was counted between two and nine times. The genes are TRBV25-1 and TRBJ2-7, with D possibly TRBD1 on 7 matching bases. The CDR3 runs 15 residues. Germline V gives CDR1 MGHDK, CDR2 SYGVNS. Trimming took off 4 bases at V and 2 bases at J, with 15 bases between the two ends. CDR3 amino acids: CASSGRGTATYEQYF. CDR3 coding DNA: TGTGCCAGCAGTGGGCGCGGGACAGCCACCTACGAGCAGTACTTC.

The CDR3 loop is CASSLRGVTGELFF. CDR3 nucleotides: TGCGCCAGCAGCCTCAGGGGGGTGACCGGGGAGCTGTTTTTT. The chain is built from TRBV5-1 and TRBJ2-2; weak D call: TRBD1 (7 bases). Germline V lookup: CDR1 SGHRS, CDR2 YFSETQ. The V end was cut by 4 bases, the J end by 5 bases, with 12 bases between. This CDR3 has 14 amino acids.

The genes are TRBV12-3 or TRBV12-4 and TRBJ2-7; TRBD1 matches 7 bases. The CDR3 length is 13 residues. J gave up 5 bases and V 6 bases, and 7 bases lay outside the gene matches. The CDR3: CASSIDRAHEQYF. DNA of the CDR3: TGTGCCAGCAGCATTGACAGGGCACACGAGCAGTACTTC.

The V and J genes are TRBV20-1 and TRBJ2-1, with 8 nucleotides matching TRBD2. This CDR3 is 11 amino acids long. Germline V gene lookup returns CDR1 DFQATT and CDR2 SNEGSKA (reference sequence). With V trimmed by 6 bases and J by 15 bases, 10 bases remained unmatched. CDR3 sequence (DNA): TGCAGTGCGACATCTGTCGGGAGGGGGTTCTTC. This codes for CSATSVGRGFF.

V usage is TRBV18 and J usage is TRBJ2-2; possible D gene TRBD1, 5 bases. The CDR3 spans 15 residues. Trimming cost V 3 bases and J 4 bases, with 12 bases left between them. CDR1 and CDR2 from the germline V gene are KGHSH and LQKENI. As DNA, the CDR3 is TGTGCCAGCTCACCTCAGGGTTCAGTCACCGGGGAGCTGTTTTTT. Amino acids: CASSPQGSVTGELFF.

CDR3 amino acids: CASSPDREPNYGYTF. DNA of the CDR3: TGCGCCAGCAGCCCAGACAGGGAACCTAACTATGGCTACACCTTC. The chain joins TRBV4-1 to TRBJ1-2; 7 bases map to TRBD1. The germline V gene encodes CDR1 MGHRA and CDR2 YSYEKL. Trimming cost V 4 bases and J 0 bases; bases outside gene matches: 5. CDR3 length equals 15 residues.

The chain couples TRBV20-1 to TRBJ2-7; a possible D gene is TRBD1 (5 bases). The CDR3 totals 14 residues. The V gene's germline CDR1 is DFQATT and CDR2 SNEGSKA (reference sequence). V lost 3 bases to trimming and J lost 4 bases, with 16 bases between them. In nucleotides, the CDR3 is TGCAGTGCTAGTGTCAACCCCAGGGAATACGAGCAGTACTTC. This codes for CSASVNPREYEQYF.

This chain connects TRBV5-8 to TRBJ2-1; the D gene is possibly TRBD1 (5 bases). The CDR3 runs 16 residues. Germline V gene data show CDR1 as SGHTS and CDR2 as YDEGEE. V lost 4 bases and J 3 bases, leaving 17 bases between the germline ends. The chain's CDR3 is CASSQGIMDIYNEQFF. The CDR3 DNA reads as TGTGCCAGCAGCCAAGGGATCATGGACATCTACAATGAGCAGTTCTTC.

V gene TRBV18 combines with J gene TRBJ1-5; maybe TRBD1 (6 bases). V lost 5 bases and J lost 6, with 8 bases in between. The CDR3 extends over 12 amino acids. Germline CDR1 is KGHSH and CDR2 is LQKENI. In DNA form, the CDR3 reads TGTGCCAGCTCAGTAGGGGGTCAGCCCCAGCATTTT. Protein sequence: CASSVGGQPQHF.

V usage is TRBV5-8 and J usage is TRBJ1-2; weak D call: TRBD1 (6 bases). The CDR3 sequence is 14 residues long. Trimming pared 6 bases from V and 4 bases from J, leaving 16 bases between. The germline CDR1 and CDR2 sequences are SGHTS and YDEGEE. The CDR3 region has the DNA TGTGCCAGCACCGACCCGGGGGGCGGCTATGGCTACACCTTC. Encoded protein: CASTDPGGGYGYTF.

This clone was seen just once. The V and J genes are TRBV21-1 and TRBJ1-6; TRBD1, as called in the table, went unchecked against the DNA. TRBV21-1 is shown as a pseudogene. This CDR3 contains 17 residues. The CDR3 is CASSKGQVSSYNSPLHF. In DNA form, the CDR3 reads TGTGCCAGCAGCAAAGGCCAGGTGAGCTCCTATAATTCACCCCTCCACTTT.

This clone was seen just once. The V gene is TRBV5-1, the J gene TRBJ2-7; 8 positions agree with TRBD2. The length of the CDR3 is 19 residues. V was clipped by 4 bases and J by 2 bases; unmatched bases: 20. Germline CDR1 SGHRS, CDR2 YFSETQ. The CDR3 region has the DNA TGCGCCAGCAGCCAGGGGAGGGTTCTTGTGCGGGAGGAAACCTACGAGCAGTACTTC. Translated, it gives CASSQGRVLVREETYEQYF.

This chain links TRBV27 with TRBJ1-1; D may be TRBD1 (6 bases). Trimming stripped 7 bases from V and 0 bases from J, with 21 bases between. The germline V gene encodes CDR1 MNHEY and CDR2 SMNVEV (reference sequence). The CDR3 totals 17 residues. The CDR3, as DNA: TGTGCCAGCACCGGGGTAAGGAAACAGGGCTTGAACACTGAAGCTTTCTTT. Its protein product is CASTGVRKQGLNTEAFF.

V gene TRBV6-5 combines with J gene TRBJ2-3; D is uncertain. This CDR3 is 15 amino acids long. The V gene lost 6 bases and the J gene lost 6 bases, with 19 bases spanning the gap. CDR1 and CDR2 from the germline V gene are MNHEY and SVGAGI. In DNA, the CDR3 is TGTGCCAGCAGGTTCGGTGCCCGCCGTTCGGATACGCAGTATTTT. Amino acid sequence: CASRFGARRSDTQYF.

The chain combines TRBV5-6 with TRBJ1-2; D not resolved. The length of the CDR3 is 15 residues. Germline CDR1 reads SGHDT; CDR2 reads YYEEEE. V was clipped by 1 base and J by 4 bases, with 14 bases between them. The CDR3 here is CASSLIQTSFYGYTF. The CDR3 nucleotides read TGTGCCAGCAGCTTGATACAGACAAGCTTCTATGGCTACACCTTC.

The chain recombines TRBV5-5 with TRBJ2-7; D unresolved. Deletions cut 4 bases from V and 7 bases from J, with 18 bases between. The CDR3 is 14 amino acids. Germline V gene sequence: CDR1 SGHKS, CDR2 YYEKEE (reference sequence). This chain's CDR3 is CASSPDIPILEQYF. CDR3 in DNA: TGTGCCAGCAGCCCCGACATCCCTATCCTGGAGCAGTACTTC.

The chain recombines TRBV18 with TRBJ1-2, with D tentatively TRBD1 (5 bases). The CDR3 contains 15 residues. The V gene lost 0 bases and the J gene lost 0 bases, with 8 bases spanning the gap. CDR1 KGHSH and CDR2 LQKENI come from the germline V gene. CDR3 nucleotide sequence: TGTGCCAGCTCACCACCGGCAGGGACTAACTATGGCTACACCTTC. This encodes CASSPPAGTNYGYTF.

This chain joins TRBV28 and TRBJ1-5; D is possibly TRBD1 (6 bases). Looked up from germline, CDR1 is MDHEN and CDR2 is SYDVKM. V was shortened by 4 bases and J by 5 bases, with 15 bases between the two germline ends. CDR3 length: 15 residues. The CDR3: CASSYGGRMDQPQHF. For the CDR3, the DNA is TGTGCCAGCAGTTACGGGGGGCGCATGGATCAGCCCCAGCATTTT.

The chain couples TRBV7-8 to TRBJ2-7, with 7 bases matching TRBD2. The CDR3 totals 15 residues. With V trimmed by 1 base and J by 3 bases, 6 bases remained unmatched. Germline V gene sequence: CDR1 SGHVS, CDR2 FQNEAQ. This CDR3 reads CASSLVAGGVYEQYF. For the CDR3, the DNA is TGTGCCAGCAGCTTAGTGGCTGGGGGGGTCTACGAGCAGTACTTC.

The rearrangement uses TRBV3-1 (or the pseudogene TRBV3-2) and TRBJ2-1; 15 nucleotides line up with TRBD2. The CDR3 contains 19 residues. The ends lost 1 base at V and 7 bases at J; junction bases unmatched: 11. The germline CDR1 and CDR2 sequences are LGHDT and YNNKEL (reference sequence). The chain's CDR3 is CASSQVIGTSGRLGNEQFF. Written as DNA, the CDR3 is TGTGCCAGCAGCCAAGTCATCGGGACTAGCGGGAGGTTGGGTAATGAGCAGTTCTTC.

This clone has a single count. The V gene is TRBV19, the J gene TRBJ1-1; D is uncertain. V was shortened by 8 bases and J by 5 bases, with 24 bases between the two germline ends. This CDR3 spans 16 amino acids. CDR1 and CDR2 from the germline V gene are LNHDA and SQIVND (reference sequence). CDR3 bases: TGTGCCAGTGACGGAAGAGGTCCCGGAGTAGGAACTGAAGCTTTCTTT. This encodes CASDGRGPGVGTEAFF.

This chain uses TRBV3-1 (or the pseudogene TRBV3-2) with TRBJ1-2, with 8 bases identical to TRBD1. Trimming took 2 bases from V and 4 from J; bases not matched to a gene: 0. The CDR3 is made up of 13 amino acids. Germline assignment: CDR1 LGHDT and CDR2 YNNKEL (reference sequence). The CDR3 DNA sequence: TGTGCCAGCAGCCAACAGGGGGCCTATGGCTACACCTTC. It yields the protein CASSQQGAYGYTF.

The gene calls are TRBV5-6 and TRBJ1-2; no clear D gene. The length of the CDR3 is 13 residues. V lost 0 bases and J lost 2, with 5 bases in between. From germline, CDR1 is SGHDT and CDR2 YYEEEE. For the CDR3, the DNA is TGTGCCAGCAGCTTGGTAGTGAACTATGGCTACACCTTC. It specifies CASSLVVNYGYTF.

V and J are TRBV11-3 and TRBJ2-1; the match to TRBD2 covers 9 bases. Germline lookup yields CDR1 SGHNT and CDR2 YENEEA. The CDR3 has 14 residues. V shed 3 bases and J 9 bases; nucleotides not matched to a gene: 6. Here the CDR3 DNA reads TGTGCCAGCAGCTTTGGCGGGAGGGACCCTGAGCAGTTCTTC. Its translation: CASSFGGRDPEQFF.